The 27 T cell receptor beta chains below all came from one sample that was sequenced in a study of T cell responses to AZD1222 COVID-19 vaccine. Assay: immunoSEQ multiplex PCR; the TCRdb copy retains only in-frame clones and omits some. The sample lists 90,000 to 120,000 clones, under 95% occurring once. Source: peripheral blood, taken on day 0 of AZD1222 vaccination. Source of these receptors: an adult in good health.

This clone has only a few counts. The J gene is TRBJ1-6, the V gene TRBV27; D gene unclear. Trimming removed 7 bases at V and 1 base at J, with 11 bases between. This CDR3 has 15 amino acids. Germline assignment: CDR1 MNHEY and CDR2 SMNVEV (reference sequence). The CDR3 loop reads CASTRSISYNSPLHF. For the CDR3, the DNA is TGTGCCAGCACCAGGAGCATTTCCTATAATTCACCCCTCCACTTT.

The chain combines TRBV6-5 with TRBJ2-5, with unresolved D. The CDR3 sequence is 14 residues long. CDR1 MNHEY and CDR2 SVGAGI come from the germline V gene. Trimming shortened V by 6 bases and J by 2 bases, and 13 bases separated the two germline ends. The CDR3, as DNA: TGTGCCAGCAGGACCTCTCGAGATCAAGAGACCCAGTACTTC. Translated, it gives CASRTSRDQETQYF.

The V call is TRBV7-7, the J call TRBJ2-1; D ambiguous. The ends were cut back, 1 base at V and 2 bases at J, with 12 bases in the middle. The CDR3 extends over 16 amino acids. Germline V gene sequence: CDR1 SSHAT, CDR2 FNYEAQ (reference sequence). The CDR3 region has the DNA TGTGCCAGCAGCTTAGGGGGTGCCACCACCTACAATGAGCAGTTCTTC. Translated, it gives CASSLGGATTYNEQFF.

CDR3 DNA sequence: TGTGCCAGCGGGGGCAAGATCACAACTAATGAAAAACTGTTTTTT. Translation gives CASGGKITTNEKLFF. The chain combines TRBV2 with TRBJ1-4, with a possible D match to TRBD1 (6 bases). The V gene's germline CDR1 is SNHLY and CDR2 FYNNEI. The V gene lost 8 bases and the J gene lost 0 bases, with 13 bases spanning the gap. This CDR3 is built from 15 residues.

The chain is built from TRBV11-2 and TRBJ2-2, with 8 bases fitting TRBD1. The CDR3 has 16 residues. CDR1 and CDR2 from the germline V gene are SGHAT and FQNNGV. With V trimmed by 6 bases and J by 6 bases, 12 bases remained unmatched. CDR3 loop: CASSPLSGGAAGELFF. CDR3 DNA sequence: TGTGCCAGCAGTCCGCTTTCAGGGGGCGCCGCCGGGGAGCTGTTTTTT.

The CDR3, as DNA: TGTGCCAGCAGCCAAGTTTTCCCAAACACCATATATTTT. It codes for CASSQVFPNTIYF. The chain recombines TRBV14 with TRBJ1-3, with D unresolved. The CDR3 loop spans 13 amino acids. V lost 1 base to trimming and J lost 6 bases, with 7 bases between them. CDR1 SGHDN and CDR2 FVKESK come from the germline V gene.

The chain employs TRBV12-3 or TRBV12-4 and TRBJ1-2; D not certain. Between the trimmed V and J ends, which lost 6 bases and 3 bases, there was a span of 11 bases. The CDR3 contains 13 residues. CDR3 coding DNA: TGTGCCAGCAGAGGCACGGATTACTATGGCTACACCTTC. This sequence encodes CASRGTDYYGYTF.

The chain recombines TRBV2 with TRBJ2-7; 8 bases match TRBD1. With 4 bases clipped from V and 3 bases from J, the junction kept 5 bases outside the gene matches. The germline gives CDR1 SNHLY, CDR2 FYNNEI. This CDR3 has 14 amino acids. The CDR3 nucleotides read TGTGCCAGCAGTGGGCCTACAGGGGGCTACGAGCAGTACTTC. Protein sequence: CASSGPTGGYEQYF.

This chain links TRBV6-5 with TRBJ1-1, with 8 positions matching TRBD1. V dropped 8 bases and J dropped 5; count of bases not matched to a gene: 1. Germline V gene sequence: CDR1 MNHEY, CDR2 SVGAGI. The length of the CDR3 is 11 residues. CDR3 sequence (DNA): TGTGCCAGCGGACAGGGAACTGAAGCTTTCTTT. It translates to CASGQGTEAFF.

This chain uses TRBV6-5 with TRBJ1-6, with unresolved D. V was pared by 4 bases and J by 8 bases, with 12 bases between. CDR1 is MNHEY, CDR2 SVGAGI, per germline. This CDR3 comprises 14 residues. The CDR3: CASSWRAFDSPLHF. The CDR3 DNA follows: TGTGCCAGCAGTTGGAGGGCATTCGATTCACCCCTCCACTTT.

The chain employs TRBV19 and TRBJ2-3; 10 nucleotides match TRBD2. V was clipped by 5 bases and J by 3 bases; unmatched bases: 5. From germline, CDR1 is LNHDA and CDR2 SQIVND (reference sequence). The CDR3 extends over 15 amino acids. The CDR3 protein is CASSETGLATDTQYF. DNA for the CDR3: TGTGCCAGTAGTGAAACGGGACTAGCGACAGATACGCAGTATTTT. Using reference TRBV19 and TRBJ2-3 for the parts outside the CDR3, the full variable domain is DGGITQSPKYLFRKEGQNVTLSCEQNLNHDAMYWYRQDPGQGLRLIYYSQIVNDFQKGDIAEGYSVSREKKESFPLTVTSAQKNPTAFYLCASSETGLATDTQYFGPGTRLTVL.

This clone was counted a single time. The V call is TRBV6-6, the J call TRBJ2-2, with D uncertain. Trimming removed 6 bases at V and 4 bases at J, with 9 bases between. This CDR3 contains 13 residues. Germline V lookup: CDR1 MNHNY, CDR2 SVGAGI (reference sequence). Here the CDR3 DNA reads TGTGCCAGCAGAATTCTTGGCACCGGGGAGCTGTTTTTT. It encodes CASRILGTGELFF.

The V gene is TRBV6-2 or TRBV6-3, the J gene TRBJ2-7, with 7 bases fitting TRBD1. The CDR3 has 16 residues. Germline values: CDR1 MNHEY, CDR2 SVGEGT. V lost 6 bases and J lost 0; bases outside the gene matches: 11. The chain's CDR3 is CASSPKDRAYSYEQYF. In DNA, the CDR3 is TGTGCCAGCAGCCCTAAAGACAGGGCCTACTCCTACGAGCAGTACTTC.

CDR3 loop: CASSLGQNNSPLHF. CDR3 DNA: TGCGCCAGCAGCTTGGGACAGAATAATTCACCCCTCCACTTT. The chain links TRBV5-1 to TRBJ1-6, with a possible D match to TRBD1 (5 bases). The CDR3 is 14 amino acids. V was pared by 0 bases and J by 5 bases, with 6 bases between. Germline V gene sequence: CDR1 SGHRS, CDR2 YFSETQ.

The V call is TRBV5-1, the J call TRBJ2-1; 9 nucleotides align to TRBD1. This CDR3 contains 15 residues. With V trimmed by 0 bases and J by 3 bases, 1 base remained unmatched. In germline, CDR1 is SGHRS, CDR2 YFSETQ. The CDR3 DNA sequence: TGCGCCAGCAGCTTGGCGGGACAGGGCTACAATGAGCAGTTCTTC. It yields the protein CASSLAGQGYNEQFF.

CDR3 DNA: TGCGCCAGCAGCCCCGGACAGGGAAGGATCACTGAAGCTTTCTTT. Its translation: CASSPGQGRITEAFF. The V and J genes are TRBV5-1 and TRBJ1-1, with 8 bases fitting TRBD1. Germline CDR1 reads SGHRS; CDR2 reads YFSETQ. The ends lost 4 bases at V and 4 bases at J; junction bases unmatched: 9. The CDR3 totals 15 residues.

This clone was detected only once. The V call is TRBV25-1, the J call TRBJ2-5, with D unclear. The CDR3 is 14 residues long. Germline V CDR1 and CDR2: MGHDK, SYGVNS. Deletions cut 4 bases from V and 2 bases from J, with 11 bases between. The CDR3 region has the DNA TGTGCCAGCAGTGTGGACCTGAATCAAGAGACCCAGTACTTC. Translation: CASSVDLNQETQYF.

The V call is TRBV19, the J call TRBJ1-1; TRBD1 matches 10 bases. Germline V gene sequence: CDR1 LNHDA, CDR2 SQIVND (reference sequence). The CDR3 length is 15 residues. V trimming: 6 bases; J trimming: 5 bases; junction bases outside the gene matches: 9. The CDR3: CASSPRRGQGTEAFF. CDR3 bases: TGTGCCAGTAGCCCCCGTCGGGGACAGGGGACTGAAGCTTTCTTT.

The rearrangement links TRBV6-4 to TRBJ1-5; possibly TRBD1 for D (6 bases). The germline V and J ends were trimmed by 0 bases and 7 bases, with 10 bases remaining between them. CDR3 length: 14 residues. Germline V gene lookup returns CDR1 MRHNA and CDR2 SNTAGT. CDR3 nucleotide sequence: TGTGCCAGCAGTGACTCGCCAGGGGTGCAGCCCCAGCATTTT. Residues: CASSDSPGVQPQHF.

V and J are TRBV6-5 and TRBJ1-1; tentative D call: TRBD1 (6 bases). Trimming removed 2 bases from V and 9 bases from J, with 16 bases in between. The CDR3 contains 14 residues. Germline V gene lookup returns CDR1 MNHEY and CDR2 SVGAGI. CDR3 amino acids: CASSYAPGDKKAFF. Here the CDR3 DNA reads TGTGCCAGCAGTTACGCGCCGGGGGACAAGAAAGCTTTCTTT.

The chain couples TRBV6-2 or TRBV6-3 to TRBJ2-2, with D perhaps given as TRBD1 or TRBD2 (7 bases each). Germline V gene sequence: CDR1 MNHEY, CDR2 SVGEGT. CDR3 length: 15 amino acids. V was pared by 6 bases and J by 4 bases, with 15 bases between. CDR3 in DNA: TGTGCCAGCAGCCAGGGGGGGCTAGTCACCGGGGAGCTGTTTTTT. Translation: CASSQGGLVTGELFF.

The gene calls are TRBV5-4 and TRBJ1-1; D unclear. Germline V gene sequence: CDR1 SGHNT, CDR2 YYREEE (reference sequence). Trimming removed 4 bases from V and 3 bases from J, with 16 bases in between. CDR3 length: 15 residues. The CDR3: CASSPETFVYTEAFF. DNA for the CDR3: TGTGCCAGCAGCCCGGAGACATTCGTTTACACTGAAGCTTTCTTT.

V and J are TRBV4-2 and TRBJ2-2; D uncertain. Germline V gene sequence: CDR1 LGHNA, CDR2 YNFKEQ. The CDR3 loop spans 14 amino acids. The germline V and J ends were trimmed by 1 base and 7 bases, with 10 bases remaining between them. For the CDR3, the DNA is TGTGCCAGCAGCCAAGTAAAAGGGAACGGGGAGCTGTTTTTT. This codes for CASSQVKGNGELFF.

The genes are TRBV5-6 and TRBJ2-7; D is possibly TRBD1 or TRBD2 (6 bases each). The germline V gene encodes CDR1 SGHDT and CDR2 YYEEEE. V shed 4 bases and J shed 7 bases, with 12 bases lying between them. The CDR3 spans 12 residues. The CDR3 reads CASSRGPWEQYF. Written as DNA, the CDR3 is TGTGCCAGCAGCCGGGGGCCCTGGGAGCAGTACTTC.

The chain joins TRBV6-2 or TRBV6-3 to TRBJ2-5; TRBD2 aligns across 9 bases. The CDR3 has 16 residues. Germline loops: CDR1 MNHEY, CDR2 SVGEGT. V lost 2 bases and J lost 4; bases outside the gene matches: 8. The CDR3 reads CASSYGGGGVGETQYF. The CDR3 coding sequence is TGTGCCAGCAGTTACGGTGGCGGGGGGGTTGGAGAGACCCAGTACTTC.

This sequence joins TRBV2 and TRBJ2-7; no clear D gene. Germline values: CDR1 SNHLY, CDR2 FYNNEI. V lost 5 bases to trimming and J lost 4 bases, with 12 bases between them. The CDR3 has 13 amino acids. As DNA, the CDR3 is TGTGCCAGCAGTTACAACAAACTTTACGAGCAGTACTTC. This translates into CASSYNKLYEQYF. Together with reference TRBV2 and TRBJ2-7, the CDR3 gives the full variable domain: EPEVTQTPSHQVTQMGQEVILRCVPISNHLYFYWYRQILGQKVEFLVSFYNNEISEKSEIFDDQFSVERPDGSNFTLKIRSTKLEDSAMYFCASSYNKLYEQYFGPGTRLTVT.

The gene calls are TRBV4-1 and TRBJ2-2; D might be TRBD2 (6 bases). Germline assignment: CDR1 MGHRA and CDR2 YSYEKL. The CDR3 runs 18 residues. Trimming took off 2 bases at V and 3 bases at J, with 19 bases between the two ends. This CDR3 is CASSQRGVGGVYTGELFF. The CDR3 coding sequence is TGCGCCAGCAGCCAACGGGGCGTCGGCGGGGTCTACACCGGGGAGCTGTTTTTT.